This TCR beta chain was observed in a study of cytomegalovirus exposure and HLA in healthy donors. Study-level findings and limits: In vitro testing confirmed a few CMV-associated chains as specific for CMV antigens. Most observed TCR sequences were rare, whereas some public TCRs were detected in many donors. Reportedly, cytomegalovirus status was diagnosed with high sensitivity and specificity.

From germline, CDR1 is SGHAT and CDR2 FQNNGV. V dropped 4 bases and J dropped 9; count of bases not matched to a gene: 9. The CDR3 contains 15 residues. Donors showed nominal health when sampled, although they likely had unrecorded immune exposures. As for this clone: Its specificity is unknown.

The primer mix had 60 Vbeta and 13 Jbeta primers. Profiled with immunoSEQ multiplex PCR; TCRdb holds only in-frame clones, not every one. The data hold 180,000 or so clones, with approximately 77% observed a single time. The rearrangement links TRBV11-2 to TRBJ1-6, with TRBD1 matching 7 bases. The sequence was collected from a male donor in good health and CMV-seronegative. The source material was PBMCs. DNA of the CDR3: TGTGCCAGCAGCTCAGTAACAGGGGCGGGTTCACCCCTCCACTTT. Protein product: CASSSVTGAGSPLHF.